This T cell receptor beta chain emerged from a study of CD8+ T cells in alopecia areata. Study-wide background: Dosing spanned 6 to 18 months on tofacitinib, then 6 months off drug.

Sequencing templates came from extracted RNA that was reverse transcribed into cDNA. Clones were read by immunoSEQ multiplex PCR, and TCRdb kept only the in-frame ones, dropping some. The data hold roughly 180,000 clones, with roughly 60% observed a single time. Obtained from alopecia areata patients were lesional scalp punch biopsies along with peripheral blood. CD4+ and CD8+ T cells were sorted from PBMCs stained for CD3, CD4 and CD8. In this sample, this clone turned up a few times. Its antigen is still unknown. The germline V gene encodes CDR1 SQVTM and CDR2 ANQGSEA. Trimming removed 7 bases from V and 3 bases from J, with 9 bases in between. The CDR3 is 11 residues long. Overall study results and limits: Scalp lesions, especially in alopecia totalis/universalis, had higher clonality than normal scalp.

The chain joins TRBV29-1 to TRBJ2-5; D is unclear. The material was CD4+ T cells sorted from blood, obtained at week 0. This TCR came from a human donor with alopecia areata. CDR3 sequence reads: CSALREETQYF. The DNA for the CDR3 is TGCAGCGCCCTCCGAGAAGAGACCCAGTACTTC.